A selection of T cell receptor beta chains follows, all from one sample in a study of OX40 agonist ivuxolimab in advanced cancers. TCRdb's table, derived via immunoSEQ multiplex PCR, lists solely in-frame clones and lacks some. The profile shows 15,000 to 20,000 clones, 85% to 95% of them singletons. Source: CD4+ or CD8+ T cells sorted from blood, taken in a trial of the OX40 agonist ivuxolimab. The receptors were gathered from an adult with an advanced solid tumor such as melanoma, head and neck, liver or kidney cancer. CDR3s include the opening cysteine and the closing phenylalanine or tryptophan. D genes are given only for firm matches.

>TRBV7-9|NA|TRBJ1-1
TGTGCCAGCAGCTTAGCGGCTAACACTGAAGCTTTCTTT
CASSLAANTEAFF
>TRBV4-1|NA|TRBJ2-7
TGCGCCAGCAGCCAAGAAAACTCCTACGAGCAGTACTTC
CASSQENSYEQYF
>TRBV5-6|NA|TRBJ1-4
TGTGCCAGCAGCGGCGCCATCGATGAAAAACTGTTTTTT
CASSGAIDEKLFF
>TRBV28|TRBD2|TRBJ2-2
TGTGCCAGCAGTTTGGGACTAGCGGTTACCGGGGAGCTGTTTTTT
CASSLGLAVTGELFF
>TRBV9|NA|TRBJ2-7
TGTGCCAGCAGCGTAGGTGGCAGTCTCTACGAGCAGTACTTC
CASSVGGSLYEQYF
>TRBV4-1|NA|TRBJ1-1
TGCGCCAGCAGCCAAGATCCTGGGAGCAGGAACACTGAAGCTTTCTTT
CASSQDPGSRNTEAFF
>TRBV28|NA|TRBJ1-5
TGTGCCAGCAGTTTCGGCCAGCCCCAGCATTTT
CASSFGQPQHF
>TRBV9|TRBD1|TRBJ2-6
TGTGCCAGCAGCGTAGCTAAGGACAGGGGGCTCGGTGGGGCCAACGTCCTGACTTTC
CASSVAKDRGLGGANVLTF
>TRBV5-4|NA|TRBJ2-5
TGTGCCAGGGACGGGGAAGAGACCCAGTACTTC
CARDGEETQYF
>TRBV9|NA|TRBJ2-5
TGTGCCAAGGGACGAGACGGGCAAGAGACCCAGTACTTC
CAKGRDGQETQYF